What follows are 21 T cell receptor beta chains derived from one specimen sequenced in a study of cytomegalovirus exposure and HLA in healthy donors. Primers for the PCR totalled 60 Vbeta and 13 Jbeta. Assay: immunoSEQ multiplex PCR; the TCRdb copy retains only in-frame clones and omits some. The table records about 200,000 clones, roughly three quarters of them present only once. Sequencing was performed on PBMCs. The receptors originated from a male donor in good health and CMV-seropositive.

The chain employs TRBV4-3 and TRBJ1-4; D gene unclear. The CDR3 spans 15 residues. From germline, CDR1 is LGHNA and CDR2 YSLEER. Trimming removed 0 bases from V and 4 bases from J, with 9 bases in between. CDR3 region: CASSQDHEINEKLFF. Written as DNA, the CDR3 is TGCGCCAGCAGCCAAGATCACGAGATTAATGAAAAACTGTTTTTT.

Comments on this clone: Germline and junction disagree at one end, which may indicate a read error. The chain carries TRBV7-7 and TRBJ2-1, with 9 bases fitting TRBD1. The CDR3 contains 16 residues. The germline CDR1 and CDR2 sequences are SSHAT and FNYEAQ (reference sequence). The chain's CDR3 is CASSSVPGQGPNEQFF. DNA for the CDR3: TGTGCTAGCAGCTCAGTACCGGGACAGGGTCCCAATGAGCAGTTCTTC.

V is TRBV4-3 and J is TRBJ2-3; the match to TRBD2 covers 8 bases. CDR3 length equals 19 residues. V lost 0 bases to trimming and J lost 2 bases; unmatched junction nucleotides: 13. In germline, CDR1 is LGHNA, CDR2 YSLEER. CDR3 sequence (DNA): TGCGCCAGCAGCCAAGACCGTACCCGTTGGCGGGGGGCCACAGATACGCAGTATTTT. Its protein is CASSQDRTRWRGATDTQYF.

The chain carries TRBV19 and TRBJ1-5; D is uncertain. The CDR3 contains 14 residues. With 3 bases removed from V and 5 bases from J, the gap between germline ends came to 11 bases. Germline CDR1 LNHDA, CDR2 SQIVND (reference sequence). CDR3 sequence (DNA): TGTGCCAGTAGTATCGTCGGGGTATATCAGCCCCAGCATTTT. Protein: CASSIVGVYQPQHF.

The CDR3 DNA sequence: TGTGCCACCATCCGAATCGGGACAATCTCCGAGCAGTACTTC. This sequence encodes CATIRIGTISEQYF. The J gene is TRBJ2-7, the V gene TRBV27; D may be TRBD1 (6 bases). The CDR3 loop spans 14 amino acids. Germline V lookup: CDR1 MNHEY, CDR2 SMNVEV (reference sequence). Deletions cut 10 bases from V and 6 bases from J, with 22 bases between.

Concerning this clone itself: At one of its ends the junction is not consistent with the germline gene, which may arise from a read error. The gene calls are TRBV5-5 and TRBJ1-1; 7 bases line up with TRBD1. This CDR3 spans 13 amino acids. CDR1 SGHKS and CDR2 YYEKEE come from the germline V gene (reference sequence). The CDR3 loop is CASSSTGVALVTF. The CDR3 DNA reads as TGTGCCAGCAGCTCTACAGGGGTCGCCCTTGTAACCTTT.

This chain joins TRBV7-8 and TRBJ1-2; 7 nucleotides line up with TRBD1. CDR1 SGHVS and CDR2 FQNEAQ come from the germline V gene. The V gene end was trimmed by 1 base and the J gene end by 4 bases; junction bases not matched to a gene: 6. The CDR3 runs to 15 residues. In nucleotides, the CDR3 is TGTGCCAGCAGCTTAGAAGGGGGCGCGGGCTATGGCTACACCTTC. Protein: CASSLEGGAGYGYTF.

This chain connects TRBV11-2 to TRBJ2-7, with TRBD1 matching over 7 bases. V shed 1 base, J shed 2 bases, and the junction held 8 bases outside the gene matches. The length of the CDR3 is 16 residues. The germline V gene encodes CDR1 SGHAT and CDR2 FQNNGV. The CDR3 here is CASSLVIRGPAYEQYF. The CDR3, as DNA: TGTGCCAGCAGCTTAGTAATAAGGGGGCCCGCCTACGAGCAGTACTTC.

CDR3 residues: CASSFTSGGANEQFF. CDR3 sequence (DNA): TGCGCCAGCAGCTTTACTAGCGGGGGGGCCAATGAGCAGTTCTTC. V usage is TRBV5-1 and J usage is TRBJ2-1, with 13 bases lining up with TRBD2. Unmatched junction bases numbered 2, after V lost 2 bases and J lost 6 bases. The germline CDR1 and CDR2 sequences are SGHRS and YFSETQ. The CDR3 is 15 residues long.

In its sample, this clone was seen a few times. The rearrangement links TRBV10-3 to TRBJ1-4, with D unresolved. The CDR3 consists of 13 residues. Germline CDR1 reads ENHRY; CDR2 reads SYGVKD. The ends were cut back, 7 bases at V and 0 bases at J, with 6 bases in the middle. The DNA of the CDR3 is TGTGCCATCACCCGTGCAACTAATGAAAAACTGTTTTTT. This gives the protein CAITRATNEKLFF.

The V gene is TRBV7-6, the J gene TRBJ2-5, with 7 bases matching TRBD2. The V gene end was trimmed by 5 bases and the J gene end by 3 bases; junction bases not matched to a gene: 3. The germline CDR1 and CDR2 sequences are SGHVS and FNYEAQ. CDR3 length equals 13 residues. The CDR3, as DNA: TGTGCCAGCAGCCGAGGACTAGAAGAGACCCAGTACTTC. It translates to CASSRGLEETQYF.

This chain links TRBV5-1 with TRBJ1-4; D uncertain. Trimming took 2 bases from V and 4 from J, leaving 9 bases between them. In germline, CDR1 is SGHRS, CDR2 YFSETQ. The CDR3 totals 14 residues. This chain's CDR3 is CASSLQTLNEKLFF. The CDR3 bases are TGCGCCAGCAGCTTACAGACCCTTAATGAAAAACTGTTTTTT. Using reference TRBV5-1 and TRBJ1-4 for the parts outside the CDR3, the full variable domain is KAGVTQTPRYLIKTRGQQVTLSCSPISGHRSVSWYQQTPGQGLQFLFEYFSETQRNKGNFPGRFSGRQFSNSRSEMNVSTLELGDSALYLCASSLQTLNEKLFFGSGTQLSVL.

The gene calls are TRBV4-1 and TRBJ2-7; D perhaps matches TRBD2 (5 bases). This CDR3 comprises 15 residues. Germline CDR1 is MGHRA and CDR2 is YSYEKL. Deletions cut 3 bases from V and 0 bases from J, with 12 bases between. The CDR3 coding sequence is TGCGCCAGCAGCCAGGAAGCGGCTAGCTCCTACGAGCAGTACTTC. Translated, it gives CASSQEAASSYEQYF.

This clone has just a few counts. The chain joins TRBV6-1 to TRBJ2-1, with 9 positions matching TRBD2. CDR3 length: 14 residues. Germline V gives CDR1 MNHNS, CDR2 SASEGT. The ends lost 5 bases at V and 7 bases at J; junction bases unmatched: 6. The CDR3 DNA follows: TGTGCCAGCAGTTCCCTTACTAGCGGGAATGAGCAGTTCTTC. Encoded protein: CASSSLTSGNEQFF.

On this clone itself: A junction end diverges from the germline sequence, so it may reflect a read error. The gene calls are TRBV7-9 and TRBJ2-1, with a weak D call TRBD2 (5 bases). Germline values: CDR1 SEHNR, CDR2 FQNEAQ (reference sequence). This CDR3 contains 16 residues. The CDR3 DNA sequence: TGTTCCAGCAGCCCTCTGCGGAGCGGCAATAACAATGAGCAGTTCTTC. This codes for CSSSPLRSGNNNEQFF.

The chain employs TRBV2 and TRBJ1-4; 8 bases match TRBD1. In germline, CDR1 is SNHLY, CDR2 FYNNEI. The length of the CDR3 is 13 residues. The junction had 10 bases not matched to a gene; V was cut back by 11 bases and J by 8 bases. The DNA of the CDR3 is TGTGCCTACCTAACAGGGGGTTTCGAAAAACTGTTTTTT. Translating gives CAYLTGGFEKLFF. The full variable domain, in which reference TRBV2 and TRBJ1-4 provide the parts outside the CDR3, is EPEVTQTPSHQVTQMGQEVILRCVPISNHLYFYWYRQILGQKVEFLVSFYNNEISEKSEIFDDQFSVERPDGSNFTLKIRSTKLEDSAMYFCAYLTGGFEKLFFGSGTQLSVL.

The CDR3 loop is CASSTGMNTEAFF. The CDR3 DNA reads TGTGCCAGCTCGACAGGGATGAACACTGAAGCTTTCTTT. V and J are TRBV6-5 and TRBJ1-1; 7 bases match TRBD1. The CDR3 spans 13 residues. Germline trimming cut 8 bases from V and 0 bases from J; bases unmatched to any gene: 3. In germline, CDR1 is MNHEY, CDR2 SVGAGI.

The chain links TRBV9 to TRBJ2-7; 7 positions agree with TRBD2. CDR1 is SGDLS, CDR2 YYNGEE, per germline. CDR3 length: 14 residues. V was clipped by 3 bases and J by 1 base; unmatched bases: 4. The CDR3 here is CASSGSGFSYEQYF. In nucleotides, the CDR3 is TGTGCCAGCAGCGGTAGCGGGTTTTCCTACGAGCAGTACTTC.

The rearrangement links TRBV7-8 to TRBJ2-1; D ambiguous. V shed 0 bases and J shed 6 bases, with 12 bases lying between them. Germline V CDR1 and CDR2: SGHVS, FQNEAQ. The CDR3 loop spans 15 amino acids. The CDR3 bases are TGTGCCAGCAGCTTAGCGCTCCTGACTTCCAATGAGCAGTTCTTC. The encoded protein is CASSLALLTSNEQFF.

This chain links TRBV6-5 with TRBJ2-1, with a weak D call TRBD2 (6 bases). Germline CDR1 reads MNHEY; CDR2 reads SVGAGI. This CDR3 is built from 14 residues. Trimming took off 8 bases at V and 4 bases at J, with 15 bases between the two ends. The CDR3 is CASYMPGDYNEQFF. CDR3 in DNA: TGTGCCAGCTACATGCCGGGGGATTACAATGAGCAGTTCTTC.

The gene calls are TRBV9 and TRBJ2-7; 8 bases align to TRBD1. The CDR3 consists of 15 residues. Trimming at V came to 4 bases and at J to 3 bases, leaving 9 bases not matched to a gene. Germline V CDR1 and CDR2: SGDLS, YYNGEE. The CDR3 protein is CASSPRQGTYYEQYF. The DNA of the CDR3 is TGTGCCAGCAGCCCCCGACAGGGGACCTACTACGAGCAGTACTTC. The full variable domain, its missing parts supplied by reference TRBV9 and TRBJ2-7, is DSGVTQTPKHLITATGQRVTLRCSPRSGDLSVYWYQQSLDQGLQFLIQYYNGEERAKGNILERFSAQQFPDLHSELNLSSLELGDSALYFCASSPRQGTYYEQYFGPGTRLTVT.